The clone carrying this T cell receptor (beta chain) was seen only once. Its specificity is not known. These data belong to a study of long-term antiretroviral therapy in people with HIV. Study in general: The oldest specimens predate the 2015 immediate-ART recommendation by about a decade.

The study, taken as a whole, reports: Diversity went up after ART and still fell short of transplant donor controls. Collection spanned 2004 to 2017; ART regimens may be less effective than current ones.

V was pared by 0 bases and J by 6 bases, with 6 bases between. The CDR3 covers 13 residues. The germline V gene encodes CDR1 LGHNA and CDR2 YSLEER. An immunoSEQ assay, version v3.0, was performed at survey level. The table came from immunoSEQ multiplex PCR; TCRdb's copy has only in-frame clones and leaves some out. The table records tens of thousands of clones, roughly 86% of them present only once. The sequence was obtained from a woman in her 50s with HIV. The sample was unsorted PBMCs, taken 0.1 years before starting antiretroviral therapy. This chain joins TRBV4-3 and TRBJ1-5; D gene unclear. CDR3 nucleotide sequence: TGCGCCAGCAGCCAAGATCGAGGTCAGCCCCAGCATTTT. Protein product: CASSQDRGQPQHF.